The subject of this entry is one TCR beta chain. The antigen remains unidentified. This record comes from a study of graft-versus-host responses after intestinal transplantation. Study summary: Every one of the recipients received anti-thymocyte globulin induction and afterwards took tacrolimus and steroids for roughly three years. Study observations and caveats: GvH clones detected in recipient marrow included some appearing first in ileum or blood. Graft-donor T cell macrochimerism in patients accompanied high graft-versus-host to host-versus-graft clonal ratios in allografts.

Here immunoSEQ multiplex PCR was the method, and the copy in TCRdb shows in-frame clones only, minus some. The sample contains tens of thousands of clones, about 91% of which appear only once. In germline, CDR1 is GTSNPN, CDR2 SVGIG (reference sequence). V dropped 2 bases and J dropped 7 bases, with 6 bases sitting between them. The CDR3 is 12 residues long. The sequence came from a human donor who received an intestinal transplant. The source was unstimulated CD8+ T cells sorted from spleen or lymph node cells, collected before intestinal transplant. The chain employs TRBV30 and TRBJ1-6, with no clear D. The CDR3 DNA follows: TGTGCCTGGAGTCCTACGAATTCACCCCTCCACTTT. Encoded protein: CAWSPTNSPLHF.